This T cell receptor (beta chain) was sequenced for a study of cytomegalovirus exposure and HLA in healthy donors. PCR amplification relied on 60 Vbeta primers (plus 13 Jbeta primers). Using immunoSEQ multiplex PCR, the repertoire was profiled, and TCRdb retains in-frame clones only, with some absent. This sample has about 97,000 clones, with 70% to 90% found just once. This clone was picked up one time. The CDR3 loop spans 16 amino acids. In germline, CDR1 is SGHNT, CDR2 YYREEE (reference sequence). Trimming shortened V by 1 base and J by 0 bases, and 11 bases separated the two germline ends. Sequencing used PBMCs. This TCR came from a man aged 40-49 years in good health and CMV-seronegative. The chain couples TRBV5-4 to TRBJ1-3; D is ambiguous. The DNA for the CDR3 is TGTGCCAGCAGCTTGACGGGAATTCACTCTGGAAACACCATATATTTT. Amino acids: CASSLTGIHSGNTIYF.